This paragraph covers one TCR beta chain sequence. V was cut by 0 bases and J by 5 bases, with 11 bases left in between. CDR3 length: 15 amino acids. Germline assignment: CDR1 SEHNR and CDR2 FQNEAQ (reference sequence). Assay used: immunoSEQ multiplex PCR; TCRdb lists only in-frame clones, some missing. Of 400,000 to 500,000 clones in the sample, 88% were seen once. This sample's treatment: about 20 received Ad26.COV2.S at low or high dose, single or two shots; about 5 received placebo; per-sample allocation not given. It was on day 63 after the first vaccine or placebo injection that samples were taken. This record belongs to a study of Ad26.COV2.S vaccination and SARS-CoV-2 variants.

Sample: peripheral blood, taken in a trial of Ad26.COV2.S vaccine versus placebo. The rearrangement uses TRBV7-9 and TRBJ1-5; D is perhaps TRBD1 (5 bases). The sequence was collected from a person aged 18-60 years who received the Ad26.COV2.S COVID-19 vaccine or a placebo. CDR3 sequence: CASSLAGGVDQPQHF. The CDR3 coding sequence is TGTGCCAGCAGCTTAGCCGGGGGGGTAGATCAGCCCCAGCATTTT.